This TCR beta chain originates from a study of blood T cell repertoires in COVID-19. Study context: Some COVID-19 samples were acute and others convalescent; all came from the United States, Italy and Spain.

TCRdb's table, derived via immunoSEQ multiplex PCR, lists solely in-frame clones and lacks some. The sample carries under 350,000 clones, 75% to 90% recorded once. The source material was peripheral blood. The receptor's source is a man aged 40-49 years with acute or convalescent COVID-19.

The CDR3 is CAWSGDSDQPQHF. CDR3 DNA sequence: TGTGCCTGGAGTGGGGACAGTGATCAGCCCCAGCATTTT. V and J are TRBV30 and TRBJ1-5; 7 nucleotides align to TRBD1. Germline lookup yields CDR1 GTSNPN and CDR2 SVGIG (reference sequence). J lost 5 bases, V lost 1 base, and 2 bases had no gene match. The CDR3 totals 13 residues.